The 2 T cell receptor beta chains listed next were all sequenced from one sample in a study of regulatory T cells in long-lasting Graves disease. The sample's time point: newly diagnosed GD, antithyroid drugs for less than 3 months. The TCR library was made from RNA that had been extracted from PBMCs in TRIzol. CDR3-region Arm-PCR and iRepertoire HTBI primers produced the TCR beta libraries. One entry per CDR3 protein, called by TCRdb with MiXCR from the multiplex PCR reads. The sample has 200,000 to 250,000 distinct CDR3 sequences; 20% are singletons. Sequences were derived from peripheral blood mononuclear cells (PBMCs), sampled at new diagnosis, from a patient treated with antithyroid drugs. These receptors all stem from a female donor with Graves disease.

The chain links TRBV19 to TRBJ2-2, with D unresolved. The germline V gene has CDR1 LNHDA and CDR2 SQIVND (reference sequence). Between the trimmed V and J ends, which lost 4 bases and 1 base, there was a span of 4 bases. The CDR3 covers 13 residues. In DNA, the CDR3 is TGTGCCAGTAGTAGCAGGAACACCGGGGAGCTGTTTTTT. Translated, it gives CASSSRNTGELFF.

This clonotype was detected ten times or more. This chain links TRBV5-4 with TRBJ2-1; 10 bases align to TRBD2. Trimming removed 0 bases from V and 9 bases from J; junction bases left unmatched: 9. This CDR3 has 16 amino acids. Germline V gene lookup returns CDR1 SGHNT and CDR2 YYREEE (reference sequence). CDR3 residues: CASSLGTSGNPTEQFF. CDR3 coding DNA: TGTGCCAGCAGCTTGGGTACTAGCGGGAACCCTACTGAGCAGTTCTTC.